A selection of T cell receptor beta chains follows, all from one sample in a study of blood T cell repertoires in COVID-19. Profiled with immunoSEQ multiplex PCR; TCRdb holds only in-frame clones, not every one. The sample contains under 300,000 clones, approximately 82% of which appear only once. The sequenced sample was peripheral blood. These TCRs come from a woman younger than 35 with acute or convalescent COVID-19. Both conserved end residues are trimmed from each CDR3.

j_call v_call cdr3_aa
TRBJ2-5 TRBV20-1 SGQVMETQY
TRBJ2-2 TRBV7-6 ASSLASEYTGELF
TRBJ1-5 TRBV7-8 ASSLRAGGPDQPQH
TRBJ1-2 TRBV7-2 ASRLGQTNYGYT
TRBJ1-5 TRBV12-3/TRBV12-4 ASRGTGDQPQH
TRBJ2-1 TRBV28 ATGLAGGSYNEQF
TRBJ1-5 TRBV9 ASSVGGGNQPQH
TRBJ2-1 TRBV7-2 ASSTLTVVYNEQF
TRBJ1-2 TRBV24-1 ATSRDSYGYT
TRBJ2-1 TRBV5-8 ASSSGTGPYNEQF
TRBJ2-4 TRBV3-1/TRBV3-2 ASSQVSTLGGNIQY
TRBJ1-2 TRBV28 ASSLLGALRGYT
TRBJ1-4 TRBV7-2 ASSLALGGGGEEKLF
TRBJ1-6 TRBV6-5 ASRFTGGSPLH
TRBJ2-1 TRBV6-2/TRBV6-3 ASSYDLAGGTEEQF
TRBJ2-3 TRBV21-1 ASRTERDTDTQY
TRBJ1-4 TRBV7-8 ASSRQGRWETNEKLF
TRBJ1-1 TRBV27 ASSLWMGLNTEAF
TRBJ2-1 TRBV5-6 ASSPDRGPLSSYNEQF
TRBJ1-2 TRBV11-2 ASSSDRNYGYT
TRBJ1-2 TRBV24-1 ATSASGKYGYT
TRBJ2-1 TRBV14 ASSLQRLVGEQF
TRBJ2-6 TRBV5-1 ASDLGYHQTVLSSGANVLT
TRBJ2-1 TRBV15 ATSRDLGGQHEQF
TRBJ2-1 TRBV28 ASSLREAFYNEQF
TRBJ1-3 TRBV7-6 ASSLYGTASGNTIY
TRBJ2-3 TRBV10-2 ASRGLAGVTDTQY
TRBJ2-7 TRBV11-2 ASSLDTLGREQY
TRBJ2-3 TRBV5-1 ASSLGGLAGMSPDTQY
TRBJ1-1 TRBV27 ANPGQGEAF
TRBJ2-7 TRBV18 ASSLGQGGSYEQY
TRBJ2-7 TRBV5-5 ASSRTGESSYEQY
TRBJ2-7 TRBV19 ASSITRAGINEQY
TRBJ2-7 TRBV24-1 ATSDQGWEQY
TRBJ2-5 TRBV18 ASSPPPRGSGKETQY